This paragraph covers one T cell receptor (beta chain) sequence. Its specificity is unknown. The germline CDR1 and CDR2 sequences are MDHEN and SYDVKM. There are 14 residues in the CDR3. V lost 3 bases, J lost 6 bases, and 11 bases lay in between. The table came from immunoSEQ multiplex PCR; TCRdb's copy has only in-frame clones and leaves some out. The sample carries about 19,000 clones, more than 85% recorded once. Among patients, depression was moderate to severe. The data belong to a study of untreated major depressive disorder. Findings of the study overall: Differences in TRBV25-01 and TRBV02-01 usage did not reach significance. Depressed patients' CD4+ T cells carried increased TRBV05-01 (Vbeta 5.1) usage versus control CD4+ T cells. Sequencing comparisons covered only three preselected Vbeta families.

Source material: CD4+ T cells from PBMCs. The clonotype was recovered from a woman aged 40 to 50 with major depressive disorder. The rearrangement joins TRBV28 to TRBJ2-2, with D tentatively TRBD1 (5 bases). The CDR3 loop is CASSFQGLAGELFF. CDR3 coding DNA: TGTGCCAGCAGTTTCCAGGGTCTGGCCGGGGAGCTGTTTTTT.